The entry below describes one TCR beta chain. The antigen is not known. The sample belongs to a study of cytomegalovirus exposure and HLA in healthy donors. Study results and limitations: Reportedly, fewer N-insertions than the roughly 600-donor mean appeared in an Asian-associated ancestry cluster in a later analysis. Later analysis identified a missense DCLRE1C variant that was linked to TCR beta V- and J-gene trimming. Researchers left out some V segments, among them TRBV6-2 and TRBV6-3, as indistinguishable.

J gave up 6 bases and V 1 base, and 7 bases lay outside the gene matches. The germline V gene encodes CDR1 MNHEY and CDR2 SMNVEV (reference sequence). The CDR3 extends over 16 amino acids. The PCR employed 60 Vbeta primers together with 13 Jbeta primers. This table comes from immunoSEQ multiplex PCR, and its TCRdb copy is limited to in-frame clones, with some not included. This repertoire shows roughly 38,000 clones, 90% to 95% found once; its top ten account for less than 3.5%. The sample taken for sequencing was PBMCs. The clonotype was recovered from a young woman in good health and CMV-seronegative. V and J are TRBV27 and TRBJ2-2; 8 positions agree with TRBD2. CDR3 bases: TGTGCCAGCAGTTTATGGGGCGGGAGGATGTCCGGGGAGCTGTTTTTT. Protein sequence: CASSLWGGRMSGELFF.